This T cell receptor beta chain was observed in a study of blood T cells in healthy people across ages. Study-wide results and limits: Estimates of diversity drawn from one million T cells were considered underestimates.

This clonotype was seen only a few times. Its antigen is as yet unknown. Using a J-beta primer mix together with a sample-barcoded 5' primer, a second PCR was run for roughly 7 to 11 cycles. One entry per CDR3 protein results from TCRdb running MiXCR on the 5' RACE reads. This table has 650,000 to 800,000 distinct CDR3 sequences, roughly half appearing once. Trimming took off 4 bases at V and 7 bases at J, with 8 bases between the two ends. CDR1 is SQVTM, CDR2 ANQGSEA, per germline. This CDR3 comprises 10 residues. This rearrangement joins TRBV29-1 to TRBJ2-7; D is unclear. The clonotype was recovered from a woman older than 75 in good health. Sequencing was carried out using blood. In nucleotides, the CDR3 is TGCAGCGTTGGGGCTAATGAGCAGTACTTC. As protein: CSVGANEQYF.